These 14 T cell receptor beta chains were all obtained from the same sample, sequenced in a study of T cell clonality in common variable immunodeficiency. General study results and limits: Common variable immunodeficiency TCR beta sequences reportedly had fewer deletions and N-nucleotide insertions.

Using immunoSEQ multiplex PCR, the repertoire was profiled, and TCRdb retains in-frame clones only, with some absent. Altogether tens of thousands of clones were found in the sample, and no singletons occur. The antigens of these receptors remain unknown. Sequencing was performed on peripheral blood mononuclear cells. Receptors originate from a human donor with common variable immunodeficiency.

As for this clone: The CDR3 extends 3 residues past the end of the read, so its final part is completed from the germline J gene. The chain recombines TRBV20-1 with TRBJ2-5, with 8 bases aligning to TRBD1. Germline V gene sequence: CDR1 DFQATT, CDR2 SNEGSKA (reference sequence). This CDR3 region has 15 residues. With V trimmed by 3 bases and J by 5 bases, 11 bases remained unmatched. The CDR3 bases that were read are TGCAGTGCTAGTCCCGACAGGGGCTTGTGGGAGACC. This gives the protein CSASPDRGLWET. Given in full, the CDR3 is CSASPDRGLWETQYF.

This clone was seen many times. The CDR3 is cut off 3 residues early in the read; its end comes from the germline J gene. Other DNA sequences in this specimen translate into the identical CDR3. This chain connects TRBV7-6 to TRBJ1-4, with 10 bases aligning to TRBD1. In germline, CDR1 is SGHVS, CDR2 FNYEAQ. The CDR3 extends over 15 amino acids. The V segment lost 1 base and the J segment 8 bases; nucleotides outside the gene matches: 4. This CDR3 reads CASSLGDRGEEKLFF. CDR3 bases read: TGTGCCAGCAGCTTAGGGGACAGGGGTGAAGAAAAA.

This clone has a handful of counts. The read ends 3 residues early relative to the CDR3; the germline J gene fills the gap. V is TRBV2 and J is TRBJ2-5, with D maybe TRBD2 (6 bases). The length of the CDR3 is 14 residues. The ends were cut back, 0 bases at V and 5 bases at J, with 10 bases in the middle. CDR1 SNHLY and CDR2 FYNNEI come from the germline V gene. The CDR3 region is CASSEAPGRETQYF. The DNA read from the CDR3 is TGTGCCAGCAGTGAAGCACCAGGGAGGGAGACC.

This clone showed up many times. The CDR3 extends 3 residues past the end of the read, so its final part is completed from the germline J gene. The V call is TRBV19, the J call TRBJ1-5, with D maybe TRBD1 (5 bases). CDR1 and CDR2 from the germline V gene are LNHDA and SQIVND (reference sequence). The CDR3 sequence is 13 residues long. Trimming stripped 4 bases from V and 5 bases from J, with 9 bases between. The CDR3 DNA, read in part, is TGTGCCAGTAGTAGATTAGGGGATCAGCCC. Translated: CASSRLGDQP. The CDR3 reads in full as CASSRLGDQPQHF.

Of note for this clone: The read terminates 3 residues before the CDR3 end, so the remaining end is supplied by the germline J gene. The gene calls are TRBV20-1 and TRBJ2-5, with D possibly matching TRBD2 (6 bases). V lost 5 bases and J lost 3, with 19 bases in between. Looked up from germline, CDR1 is DFQATT and CDR2 is SNEGSKA (reference sequence). The CDR3 is made up of 15 amino acids. The CDR3 here is CSAPPRDSWEETQYF. The covered CDR3 bases are TGCAGTGCTCCACCCCGGGACTCCTGGGAAGAGACC.

This clone was recorded a few times. From the germline J gene comes the end of the CDR3, since the read stops 3 residues before it. The chain carries TRBV6-1 and TRBJ2-7; weak D call: TRBD1 (7 bases). CDR3 length: 13 residues. CDR1 and CDR2 from the germline V gene are MNHNS and SASEGT. Trimming removed 4 bases from V and 1 base from J, with 8 bases in between. CDR3 residues: CASSAGGSYEQYF. CDR3 DNA (partial): TGTGCCAGCAGTGCAGGGGGGTCCTACGAG.

For this clone: The CDR3 end lies 3 residues beyond the end of the read and is filled in from the germline J gene. This rearrangement joins TRBV6-1 to TRBJ1-3, with no clear D. This CDR3 has 13 residues. Germline loops: CDR1 MNHNS, CDR2 SASEGT. V gave up 2 bases and J gave up 3 bases, with 5 bases separating them. The CDR3 spells CASSEISGNTIYF. The CDR3 bases that were read are TGTGCCAGCAGTGAAATTAGTGGAAACACC.

This clone was found a few times. From the germline J gene comes the end of the CDR3, since the read stops 3 residues before it. V usage is TRBV30 and J usage is TRBJ1-2; weak D call: TRBD1 (6 bases). Germline CDR1 is GTSNPN and CDR2 is SVGIG (reference sequence). The V end was cut by 0 bases, the J end by 4 bases, with 15 bases between. The CDR3 extends over 15 amino acids. The CDR3 here is CAWSVPTGIGYGYTF. The part of the CDR3 DNA that was read is TGTGCCTGGAGTGTCCCTACAGGGATCGGCTATGGC.

This clone was counted ten times or more. The read stops 3 residues short of the end of the CDR3; the missing end is completed from the germline J gene. V and J are TRBV5-1 and TRBJ2-7; 7 positions match TRBD2. Germline assignment: CDR1 SGHRS and CDR2 YFSETQ. Unmatched junction bases numbered 15, after V lost 7 bases and J lost 5 bases. CDR3 length: 15 residues. Partial CDR3 DNA: TGCGCCAGCCATCCCGGCTGGCGGGAGCTCCACGAG. This encodes CASHPGWRELHE. The CDR3, in full, reads CASHPGWRELHEQYF.

The sample holds a few counts of this clone. The read terminates 3 residues before the CDR3 end, so the remaining end is supplied by the germline J gene. The rearrangement links TRBV20-1 to TRBJ2-7; the D gene is possibly TRBD2 (6 bases). The CDR3 extends over 16 amino acids. CDR1 and CDR2 from the germline V gene are DFQATT and SNEGSKA (reference sequence). The V end lost 6 bases, the J end lost 5 bases, and 26 bases lay between the germline ends. The CDR3 DNA, read in part, is TGCAGTGCCATGAACCTAGCGCTACCCTGGGCCAACGAG. This translates into CSAMNLALPWANE. In full, the CDR3 reads CSAMNLALPWANEQYF.

This clone was found a few times. The CDR3 end is not reached by the read, which stops 3 residues before it; the germline J gene fills it in. The V and J genes are TRBV19 and TRBJ2-7; 7 bases match TRBD1. The CDR3 is 15 amino acids. Losses at the gene ends were 5 bases for V and 1 base for J; bases not matched to a gene: 8. Germline CDR1 LNHDA, CDR2 SQIVND (reference sequence). Partial CDR3 DNA: TGTGCCAGTAGTCCGTCGGCAGGGGGTTCCTACGAG. It yields the protein CASSPSAGGSYE. The entire CDR3 is CASSPSAGGSYEQYF.

In this sample, this clone turned up many times. With the read ending 3 residues before the CDR3 end, the germline J gene is used to fill in that end. The chain couples TRBV20-1 to TRBJ1-4, with 11 bases lining up with TRBD1. CDR3 size: 14 residues. V lost 6 bases and J lost 4; bases outside the gene matches: 4. Germline CDR1 and CDR2: DFQATT and SNEGSKA (reference sequence). The covered CDR3 bases are TGCAGTGCCGGACAGGGGGCCGGTAATGAAAAA. Translated, it gives CSAGQGAGNEK. The entire CDR3 is CSAGQGAGNEKLFF.

Concerning this clone itself: The DNA ends 3 residues before the CDR3 does, and the rest of the CDR3 is filled in from the germline J gene. V gene TRBV5-1 combines with J gene TRBJ2-3; D is unresolved. Trimming removed 4 bases from V and 2 bases from J, with 11 bases in between. Looked up from germline, CDR1 is SGHRS and CDR2 is YFSETQ. The CDR3 is made up of 14 amino acids. The sequenced part of the CDR3 DNA is TGCGCCAGCAGCACCTCAAAGCTCACAGATACG. The encoded protein is CASSTSKLTDT. From start to end, the CDR3 is CASSTSKLTDTQYF.

This clone was picked up many times. The missing CDR3 end, 3 residues past where the read stops, is filled in from the germline J gene. The genes are TRBV19 and TRBJ2-3; D is perhaps TRBD1 (6 bases). CDR3 length equals 16 residues. Looked up from germline, CDR1 is LNHDA and CDR2 is SQIVND (reference sequence). V was pared by 4 bases and J by 0 bases, with 14 bases between. CDR3 in amino acids: CASSTHRDTSTDTQYF. The sequenced part of the CDR3 DNA is TGTGCCAGTAGTACCCACCGGGACACTAGCACAGATACG.